Each of the 18 T cell receptor beta chains below was sequenced from the same sample in a study of cytomegalovirus exposure and HLA in healthy donors. With 60 Vbeta and 13 Jbeta primers, the PCR was carried out. This table comes from immunoSEQ multiplex PCR, and its TCRdb copy is limited to in-frame clones, with some not included. The repertoire holds around 210,000 clones, with about 85% as singletons. Sample: PBMCs. All receptors derive from a girl aged 2 to 9 in good health and CMV-seronegative.

This chain uses TRBV6-1 with TRBJ2-7, with 8 bases fitting TRBD2. There are 15 residues in the CDR3. Losses at the gene ends were 7 bases for V and 7 bases for J; bases not matched to a gene: 15. From germline, CDR1 is MNHNS and CDR2 SASEGT. CDR3 sequence (DNA): TGTGCCAGCACCCCAGTCGGGGGGGTGGGAGAAGAGCAGTACTTC. Its translation: CASTPVGGVGEEQYF.

The chain recombines TRBV15 with TRBJ2-7; D might be TRBD1 (5 bases). The CDR3 has 15 residues. CDR1 is LNHNV and CDR2 is YYDKDF in the germline V gene (reference sequence). Trimming took 0 bases from V and 0 from J, leaving 9 bases between them. The chain's CDR3 is CATSRDRTNSYEQYF. As DNA, the CDR3 is TGTGCCACCAGCAGAGACCGGACAAACTCCTACGAGCAGTACTTC.

This clone occurred once. The rearrangement links TRBV10-3 to TRBJ2-1; TRBD2 aligns across 7 bases. Trimming at V came to 2 bases and at J to 4 bases, leaving 5 bases not matched to a gene. The germline CDR1 and CDR2 sequences are ENHRY and SYGVKD. The CDR3 length is 15 residues. CDR3 in amino acids: CAISEGSGVYNEQFF. In nucleotides, the CDR3 is TGTGCCATCAGTGAGGGAAGCGGGGTTTACAATGAGCAGTTCTTC.

For the CDR3, the DNA is TGTGCCAGCAGCTTACTAGCGGGGGGATGGGATGGCTACACCTTC. It translates to CASSLLAGGWDGYTF. V is TRBV7-2 and J is TRBJ1-2; D perhaps matches TRBD1 (5 bases). Germline-derived CDR1 and CDR2 are SGHTA and FQGNSA. The CDR3 sequence is 15 residues long. V was pared by 2 bases and J by 6 bases, with 16 bases between. The full variable domain, rest sourced from reference TRBV7-2 and TRBJ1-2, is GAGVSQSPSNKVTEKGKDVELRCDPISGHTALYWYRQSLGQGLEFLIYFQGNSAPDKSGLPSDRFSAERTGGSVSTLTIQRTQQEDSAVYLCASSLLAGGWDGYTFGSGTRLTVV.

CDR3 amino acids: CASAPAGKGEKLFF. As DNA, the CDR3 is TGTGCCAGCGCCCCCGCAGGGAAAGGTGAAAAACTGTTTTTT. This chain joins TRBV7-2 and TRBJ1-4; a possible D gene is TRBD1 (5 bases). The CDR3 spans 14 residues. CDR1 SGHTA and CDR2 FQGNSA come from the germline V gene. Trimming took off 8 bases at V and 7 bases at J, with 17 bases between the two ends.

The rearrangement joins TRBV9 to TRBJ2-1; D is perhaps TRBD2 (5 bases). The germline V gene has CDR1 SGDLS and CDR2 YYNGEE. Trimming pared 0 bases from V and 11 bases from J, leaving 12 bases between. The CDR3 is 13 residues long. CDR3 in DNA: TGTGCCAGCAGCGTAGAGAGGGCTGAGAAGCAGTTCTTC. Translating gives CASSVERAEKQFF.

V and J are TRBV7-9 and TRBJ2-5; perhaps TRBD2 as D (5 bases). V was trimmed by 5 bases and J by 9 bases, leaving 13 bases between them. The CDR3 sequence is 12 residues long. Germline lookup yields CDR1 SEHNR and CDR2 FQNEAQ (reference sequence). This CDR3 reads CASSRDLRAQYF. For the CDR3, the DNA is TGTGCCAGCAGCCGAGATCTGAGGGCCCAGTACTTC.

This clone was observed a few times. The chain couples TRBV18 to TRBJ2-1, with D tentatively TRBD2 (5 bases). The CDR3 loop spans 12 amino acids. The germline CDR1 and CDR2 sequences are KGHSH and LQKENI. Trimming stripped 2 bases from V and 10 bases from J, with 9 bases between. The CDR3 sequence: CASSPAEGEQFF. As DNA, the CDR3 is TGTGCCAGCTCACCAGCAGAGGGCGAGCAGTTCTTC.

This clone was recorded a few times. CDR3 in DNA: TGTGCCAGTAGTAAAGCCCGGACAGGGATTCAGCCCCAGCATTTT. Amino acids: CASSKARTGIQPQHF. The chain links TRBV19 to TRBJ1-5; TRBD1 agrees at 8 bases. This CDR3 spans 15 amino acids. Losses at the gene ends were 4 bases for V and 6 bases for J; bases not matched to a gene: 8. From germline, CDR1 is LNHDA and CDR2 SQIVND (reference sequence).

The J gene is TRBJ2-1, the V gene TRBV7-6; D perhaps matches TRBD2 (6 bases). The CDR3 is 16 residues long. Germline values: CDR1 SGHVS, CDR2 FNYEAQ. V shed 4 bases and J shed 2 bases, with 15 bases lying between them. This chain's CDR3 is CASSYQRGGPYNEQFF. CDR3 nucleotide sequence: TGTGCCAGCAGCTACCAGCGAGGAGGGCCCTACAATGAGCAGTTCTTC.

The gene calls are TRBV6-5 and TRBJ2-7, with 7 bases fitting TRBD2. V lost 6 bases and J lost 0; bases outside the gene matches: 5. The V gene's germline CDR1 is MNHEY and CDR2 SVGAGI. This CDR3 has 14 residues. The CDR3 reads CASRRGFNSYEQYF. The CDR3 region has the DNA TGTGCCAGCAGGCGGGGGTTTAACTCCTACGAGCAGTACTTC.

This clone was seen only once. V usage is TRBV18 and J usage is TRBJ2-7, with 7 bases that match TRBD2. The CDR3 has 14 amino acids. Germline CDR1 and CDR2: KGHSH and LQKENI. V lost 3 bases to trimming and J lost 4 bases; unmatched junction nucleotides: 6. The CDR3 sequence is CASSPSTSVYEQYF. The CDR3 bases are TGTGCCAGCTCACCGTCCACTAGCGTTTACGAGCAGTACTTC.

The chain recombines TRBV7-8 with TRBJ2-2; D unclear. This CDR3 has 16 residues. The V gene's germline CDR1 is SGHVS and CDR2 FQNEAQ. The V end lost 2 bases, the J end lost 3 bases, and 13 bases lay between the germline ends. DNA of the CDR3: TGTGCCAGCAGCTTAAGGCCTCTCGCGGACACCGGGGAGCTGTTTTTT. It yields the protein CASSLRPLADTGELFF.

V gene TRBV9 combines with J gene TRBJ2-7; TRBD1 agrees at 11 bases. The germline CDR1 and CDR2 sequences are SGDLS and YYNGEE. Germline trimming cut 4 bases from V and 3 bases from J; bases unmatched to any gene: 9. The CDR3 totals 16 residues. CDR3 sequence: CASSPPDRGRFYEQYF. DNA for the CDR3: TGTGCCAGCAGCCCCCCGGACAGGGGGCGCTTCTACGAGCAGTACTTC.

The chain combines TRBV23-1 with TRBJ2-7; 9 nucleotides line up with TRBD1. TRBV23-1 is an ORF; its function is uncertain. This CDR3 is built from 21 residues. V trimming: 0 bases; J trimming: 3 bases; junction bases outside the gene matches: 21. CDR3 loop: CASSQSRRSGETGTGIYEQYF. Written as DNA, the CDR3 is TGCGCCAGCAGTCAATCGCGCAGGTCCGGGGAGACCGGGACAGGGATCTACGAGCAGTACTTC.

The J gene is TRBJ2-3, the V gene TRBV19; 7 nucleotides match TRBD2. The CDR3 has 15 amino acids. Germline trimming cut 7 bases from V and 5 bases from J; bases unmatched to any gene: 12. CDR1 is LNHDA, CDR2 SQIVND, per germline (reference sequence). The CDR3 nucleotides read TGTGCCAGTAAGGTAGTAGGCCGCGGGGGAGATACGCAGTATTTT. It specifies CASKVVGRGGDTQYF.

This chain uses TRBV30 with TRBJ2-3; D unresolved. Germline CDR1 and CDR2: GTSNPN and SVGIG (reference sequence). The CDR3 is 15 residues long. Deletions cut 0 bases from V and 2 bases from J, with 12 bases between. CDR3 sequence reads: CAWSVNGVSTDTQYF. The DNA for the CDR3 is TGTGCCTGGAGTGTGAACGGAGTCTCCACAGATACGCAGTATTTT. Combining the CDR3 with reference TRBV30 and TRBJ2-3 gives the whole variable domain SQTIHQWPATLVQPVGSPLSLECTVEGTSNPNLYWYRQAAGRGLQLLFYSVGIGQISSEVPQNLSASRPQDRQFILSSKKLLLSDSGFYLCAWSVNGVSTDTQYFGPGTRLTVL.

The chain joins TRBV4-1 to TRBJ2-7, with D tentatively TRBD2 (7 bases). Germline CDR1 reads MGHRA; CDR2 reads YSYEKL. V was trimmed by 1 base and J by 7 bases, leaving 14 bases between them. The CDR3 runs 14 residues. CDR3 protein: CASSQAWGGREQYF. The CDR3 DNA is TGCGCCAGCAGCCAAGCCTGGGGGGGGCGAGAGCAGTACTTC.